This T cell receptor (beta chain) was captured by sequencing in a study of Graves' ophthalmopathy and Graves' hyperthyroidism. The study's findings and limits: With approximately 90% sensitivity and around 80% specificity, a 13-signature model separated ophthalmopathy from stable hyperthyroidism. Blood contained most expanded thyroid clonotypes exceeding 0.001 frequency.

The sequenced template was RNA, covering the TCR beta CDR3 region. Second-round multiplex PCR came after first-round RT-PCR with HTBI primers. Using its own MiXCR run on the multiplex PCR reads, TCRdb lists one record per CDR3 protein. The table has some 150,000 distinct CDR3 sequences, around 39% seen once. Where ophthalmopathy was present, donors had moderate-to-severe activity, CAS ≥3, NOSPECS ≥4 and duration under 3 months. Uncontrolled infections, other autoimmune diseases, pregnancy or lactation barred patients from enrollment. This clonotype was recorded many times. Its antigen remains unknown. The CDR3 runs to 12 residues. The germline V gene encodes CDR1 PRHDT and CDR2 FYEKMQ (reference sequence). Trimming removed 5 bases at V and 5 bases at J, with 10 bases between.

The sequencing input was peripheral blood. The chain combines TRBV13 with TRBJ2-7, with D possibly TRBD2 on 6 matching bases. The source of this sequence is a man aged 25 to 40 with Graves' ophthalmopathy. The CDR3 DNA reads as TGTGCCAGCAGCCCGGGACTGGACGAGCAGTACTTC. Amino acid sequence: CASSPGLDEQYF.